The source of this T cell receptor (beta chain) is a study of molecular identifiers for immune sequencing clone quantification. Germline CDR1 LNHDA, CDR2 SQIVND (reference sequence). The CDR3 loop spans 14 amino acids. The V and J ends lost 3 bases and 8 bases respectively, with 14 bases between them. TCRdb re-derived calls from the PCR reads in MiXCR, one entry per CDR3 protein. This sample yields 6,500 to 9,000 distinct CDR3 sequences, of which 33% are seen a single time; 4% to 5.5% belongs to the top ten. The V call is TRBV19, the J call TRBJ2-1; D is unclear. This clonotype originated in a human donor in good health. Some libraries in this study had Jurkat cell RNA spiked in. Sequenced material: naive CD8+ T cells from blood, with Jurkat cell RNA spiked in. Subset meaning: FACS-sorted CD8+CD4-CCR7+CD45RA+ naive T cells. The CDR3 sequence is CASSILEAPHEQFF. DNA for the CDR3: TGTGCCAGTAGTATTCTAGAAGCCCCACATGAGCAGTTCTTC.